This T cell receptor delta chain stems from a study of γδ T cells in repeated Plasmodium falciparum infection. Flow sorting of PBMC yielded separate Vgamma9/Vdelta2+ and Vdelta2-negative gammadelta T cell populations for bulk repertoire analysis. In its sample, this clone was seen a few times. TCRdb's protein for this DNA is that of a much larger clone and differs from the translation at residue 5, likely a read error; the protein shown is the DNA translation. TCRdb redid the clone calls on the multiplex PCR reads with CATT. The sample includes roughly 86,000 delta-chain clones, over 1.1% of them seen just once. Trimming stripped 4 bases from V and 1 base from J, with 25 bases between. The CDR3 sequence is 19 residues long. Germline CDR1 reads TSWWSYY; CDR2 reads QGS.

The sequenced sample was gamma-delta T cells from blood. The TCR sequence derives from a pool of human donors (malaria-infected and uninfected, not separated). The rearrangement uses TRDV1 and TRDJ1; the D gene is possibly TRDD2 (5 bases). In nucleotides, the CDR3 is TGTGCTCTTGGGGTTAGTCCTAGGAGTGGCGGGGCTCTCACCGATAAACTCATCTTT. Translating gives CALGVSPRSGGALTDKLIF.